Below, one T cell receptor beta chain is given with its context. Its antigen is still unknown. The sample originates from a study of T cell responses to AZD1222 COVID-19 vaccine. Points from the study as a whole: Regions 160-218 and 743-854 held dominance among vaccine-associated CD4 TCRs, which spanned spike. Nearly half of the spike-specific TCRs reportedly recognize variant regions that carry no mutations. In a largely white British group with more females than males, clonal diversity was possibly underestimated. Seropositive status at baseline applied to only five or six AZD1222 recipients.

Sequencing was performed with immunoSEQ multiplex PCR; in TCRdb, only in-frame clones are kept and a portion is missing. Counted here are more than 95,000 clones, around 89% occurring once; the ten biggest clones make up more than 9.5%. Germline lookup yields CDR1 SGHNT and CDR2 YENEEA. The ends lost 8 bases at V and 4 bases at J; junction bases unmatched: 7. This CDR3 has 14 residues. This TCR was recovered from an adult in good health. The J gene is TRBJ2-7, the V gene TRBV11-3; 11 positions agree with TRBD2. Sequencing used peripheral blood, obtained on day 0 of MenACWY control vaccination. As DNA, the CDR3 is TGTGCCAGCCTGCGACTAGCGGGAATATACGAGCAGTACTTC. The encoded protein is CASLRLAGIYEQYF.